Below, 3 T cell receptor beta chains from the same sample are listed, as sequenced in a study of blood T cell repertoires in COVID-19. Some clones are missing from TCRdb's copy, which holds only in-frame ones; the method was immunoSEQ multiplex PCR. In the table there are about 150,000 clones, 85% to 90% of which are singletons. The sequenced sample was peripheral blood. The receptor set was obtained from a man between 18 and 29 years old with COVID-19, enrolled during active disease.

The V gene is TRBV24-1, the J gene TRBJ2-3, with 8 bases fitting TRBD1. The germline V gene has CDR1 KGHDR and CDR2 SFDVKD. The CDR3 runs 17 residues. J lost 2 bases, V lost 3 bases, and 9 bases had no gene match. The chain's CDR3 is CATSDGGQGSPTDTQYF. As DNA, the CDR3 is TGTGCCACCAGTGATGGAGGACAGGGCTCACCCACAGATACGCAGTATTTT.

The V and J genes are TRBV19 and TRBJ1-1, with no clear D. The ends were cut back, 4 bases at V and 1 base at J, with 10 bases in the middle. The CDR3 is 14 amino acids. Germline V CDR1 and CDR2: LNHDA, SQIVND (reference sequence). The CDR3 loop reads CASSSRRGNTEAFF. The CDR3 bases are TGTGCCAGTAGTAGCAGGCGGGGGAACACTGAAGCTTTCTTT.

The chain couples TRBV7-9 to TRBJ2-7, with a tentative D call TRBD1 (6 bases). Looked up from germline, CDR1 is SEHNR and CDR2 is FQNEAQ (reference sequence). The CDR3 contains 15 residues. Trimming took 4 bases from V and 2 from J, leaving 15 bases between them. CDR3 nucleotides: TGTGCCAGCAGCTCCCTCCAGGGGACCACCTACGAGCAGTACTTC. Translating gives CASSSLQGTTYEQYF.